Listed below are T cell receptor beta chains from one sample, sequenced in a study of T cell responses to AZD1222 COVID-19 vaccine. Generated by immunoSEQ multiplex PCR, the TCRdb table keeps only in-frame clones and is missing some. The top ten hold 5% to 7% of the sample, which has fewer than 200,000 clones, approximately 90% seen once. The sequences come from peripheral blood, collected on day 0 of AZD1222 vaccination. The origin of the receptors is an adult in good health. CDR3s include the opening cysteine and the closing phenylalanine or tryptophan. A D gene is named only where the DNA matches it firmly. Some rows mark clone size as missing; the rest say once, few, many or name a class of expanded clone.

v_call	clone_size	j_call	d_call	cdr3_aa	cdr3_nt
TRBV20-1	few	TRBJ1-4	TRBD1	CSASTGGEEKLFF	TGCAGTGCTAGTACAGGGGGCGAGGAAAAACTGTTTTTT
TRBV18	NA	TRBJ2-3	NA	CASSPRSFPADTQYF	TGTGCCAGCTCACCACGGTCGTTTCCGGCAGATACGCAGTATTTT
TRBV19	NA	TRBJ2-1	NA	CATLNTGGSYNEQFF	TGTGCCACCTTGAATACGGGCGGCTCCTACAATGAGCAGTTCTTC
TRBV2	NA	TRBJ1-4	NA	CASRRGSTNEKLFF	TGTGCCAGCAGACGGGGCTCAACTAATGAAAAACTGTTTTTT
TRBV7-2	once	TRBJ1-3	NA	CASSLGLGSGNTIYF	TGTGCCAGCAGCTTAGGACTGGGGTCTGGAAACACCATATATTTT
TRBV2	NA	TRBJ2-1	TRBD2	CASRLAGGLDEQFF	TGTGCCAGCAGGCTAGCGGGAGGGCTAGATGAGCAGTTCTTC
TRBV6-2/TRBV6-3	NA	TRBJ2-7	TRBD2	CASSYSTSGNYEQYF	TGTGCCAGCAGTTACTCGACTAGCGGAAACTACGAGCAGTACTTC
TRBV3-1/TRBV3-2	NA	TRBJ1-6	TRBD1	CASSQALGQGSSPLHF	TGTGCCAGCAGCCAAGCCCTCGGACAGGGGAGTTCACCCCTCCACTTT
TRBV10-3	few	TRBJ2-3	TRBD2	CAISGDRELAGAWGLSSTDTQYF	TGTGCCATCAGTGGGGACAGGGAACTAGCGGGGGCCTGGGGTCTGTCTAGCACAGATACGCAGTATTTT
TRBV21-1	few	TRBJ1-1	NA	CASSNSRSSSASWDTEAFF	TGTGCCAGCAGCAATTCGAGATCCTCTTCTGCCTCTTGGGACACTGAAGCTTTCTTT
TRBV18	NA	TRBJ1-6	NA	CASSGGESPLHF	TGTGCCAGCTCCGGCGGGGAGTCACCCCTCCACTTT
TRBV7-2	NA	TRBJ2-5	NA	CASSLFAALNQETQYF	TGTGCCAGCAGCTTATTTGCCGCCCTAAACCAAGAGACCCAGTACTTC
TRBV12-3/TRBV12-4	few	TRBJ1-2	NA	CASSFRVFGGYTF	TGTGCCAGCAGTTTTAGGGTATTCGGTGGCTACACCTTC
TRBV4-2	once	TRBJ2-2	NA	CASSQDRGRRNTGELFF	TGTGCCAGCAGCCAAGATAGAGGGCGGCGGAACACCGGGGAGCTGTTTTTT
TRBV15	NA	TRBJ2-1	NA	CATSRDFGGVNEQFF	TGTGCCACCAGCAGAGACTTCGGGGGAGTTAATGAGCAGTTCTTC
TRBV7-9	NA	TRBJ1-1	NA	CASSFNAGVATEAFF	TGTGCCAGCAGCTTTAACGCCGGGGTGGCCACTGAAGCTTTCTTT
TRBV14	NA	TRBJ2-7	TRBD2	CASSQVAGGPNEQYF	TGTGCCAGCAGCCAAGTTGCGGGGGGGCCCAACGAGCAGTACTTC
TRBV9	once	TRBJ2-7	NA	CASSVAGSYEQYF	TGTGCCAGCAGCGTAGCTGGTTCCTACGAGCAGTACTTC
TRBV15	once	TRBJ1-2	NA	CATSRDVGSGGYTF	TGTGCCACCAGCAGAGATGTCGGGTCGGGAGGCTACACCTTC
TRBV29-1	NA	TRBJ1-2	NA	CSATDNTYGYTF	TGCAGCGCCACGGACAACACCTATGGCTACACCTTC
TRBV5-1	NA	TRBJ2-3	NA	CASRRGAQDTQYF	TGCGCCAGCAGACGGGGGGCACAAGATACGCAGTATTTT
TRBV4-2	NA	TRBJ2-3	NA	CASSQDRSVSSTDTQYF	TGTGCCAGCAGCCAAGATCGTAGCGTGTCTAGCACAGATACGCAGTATTTT
TRBV12-3/TRBV12-4	NA	TRBJ2-7	NA	CASVANAQQYF	TGTGCCAGCGTCGCTAACGCTCAGCAGTACTTC
TRBV6-5	NA	TRBJ2-6	NA	CASSYSIAGGANVLTF	TGTGCCAGCAGTTACTCGATCGCGGGTGGGGCCAACGTCCTGACTTTC
TRBV29-1	NA	TRBJ1-1	NA	CSVGGMDSTEAFF	TGCAGCGTGGGGGGGATGGACAGTACTGAAGCTTTCTTT
TRBV4-3	NA	TRBJ2-6	TRBD2	CASSQKPSSGIGSGANVLTF	TGCGCCAGCAGCCAAAAACCTTCTAGCGGGATTGGCTCTGGGGCCAACGTCCTGACTTTC
TRBV5-1	NA	TRBJ1-6	TRBD1	CASSLGGRGISYNSPLHF	TGCGCCAGCAGCCTTGGGGGCAGGGGGATCTCCTATAATTCACCCCTCCACTTT
TRBV9	NA	TRBJ2-5	NA	CASSVVGGSSQETQYF	TGTGCCAGCAGCGTAGTTGGGGGCAGCTCTCAAGAGACCCAGTACTTC
TRBV28	NA	TRBJ1-5	NA	CASSPGGQLNQPQHF	TGTGCCAGCAGTCCTGGTGGACAGCTCAATCAGCCCCAGCATTTT
TRBV27	NA	TRBJ2-7	TRBD1	CASSYRGSSYEQYF	TGTGCCAGCAGTTACAGGGGGAGCTCCTACGAGCAGTACTTC
TRBV6-5	once	TRBJ1-5	TRBD1	CASRPLGQGNQPQHF	TGTGCCAGCAGACCTCTCGGACAGGGCAATCAGCCCCAGCATTTT
TRBV29-1	NA	TRBJ1-1	NA	CSVQVGNPLNTEAFF	TGCAGCGTCCAGGTAGGAAACCCCTTAAACACTGAAGCTTTCTTT
TRBV19	NA	TRBJ1-4	TRBD1	CASNRGQGNEKLFF	TGTGCCAGTAATCGAGGACAGGGTAATGAAAAACTGTTTTTT
TRBV7-9	NA	TRBJ2-2	TRBD2	CASNKGLAGITGELFF	TGTGCCAGCAACAAGGGACTAGCGGGTATCACCGGGGAGCTGTTTTTT
TRBV6-5	NA	TRBJ2-1	NA	CASSTRRYNEQFF	TGTGCCAGCAGTACCAGAAGGTACAATGAGCAGTTCTTC
TRBV28	NA	TRBJ2-7	NA	CASNSGPYEQYF	TGTGCCAGCAATAGCGGCCCCTACGAGCAGTACTTC
TRBV7-9	once	TRBJ1-4	NA	CASSQFGGEEKLFF	TGTGCCAGCAGCCAATTCGGGGGCGAAGAAAAACTGTTTTTT
TRBV11-2	NA	TRBJ1-4	TRBD1	CASSLDPLLRQGGTNEKLFF	TGTGCCAGCAGCTTAGACCCCTTATTAAGACAGGGAGGGACTAATGAAAAACTGTTTTTT
TRBV5-1	NA	TRBJ1-2	NA	CASSLVAGSDGYTF	TGCGCCAGCAGCTTGGTAGCAGGGAGTGATGGCTACACCTTC
TRBV16	NA	TRBJ2-5	NA	CASSLQETQYF	TGTGCCAGCAGCCTCCAAGAGACCCAGTACTTC
TRBV7-8	NA	TRBJ1-4	TRBD1	CASSSKNRGSDEKLFF	TGTGCCAGCAGCTCCAAAAACAGGGGGAGTGATGAAAAACTGTTTTTT
TRBV7-2	NA	TRBJ1-4	NA	CASRIARGEKLFF	TGTGCCAGCAGGATAGCCAGAGGAGAAAAACTGTTTTTT
TRBV5-5	NA	TRBJ1-2	TRBD1	CASSLGTGNGYTF	TGTGCCAGCAGCTTAGGGACAGGGAATGGCTACACCTTC
TRBV19	NA	TRBJ1-2	NA	CASSTTGTASYGYTF	TGTGCCAGTAGTACAACCGGGACGGCCAGCTATGGCTACACCTTC
TRBV3-1/TRBV3-2	NA	TRBJ2-7	TRBD1	CASSRTGQGFSYEQYF	TGTGCCAGCAGCCGAACGGGACAGGGCTTCTCCTACGAGCAGTACTTC
TRBV5-6	NA	TRBJ2-7	NA	CASSFNYEQYF	TGTGCCAGCAGCTTTAACTACGAGCAGTACTTC
TRBV16	once	TRBJ2-3	NA	CASAQTPDTQYF	TGTGCCAGCGCCCAAACCCCAGATACGCAGTATTTT
TRBV27	NA	TRBJ2-7	NA	CASSLNVEYEQYF	TGTGCCAGCAGTTTAAATGTAGAGTACGAGCAGTACTTC
TRBV28	NA	TRBJ1-1	NA	CASMNTEAFF	TGTGCCAGCATGAACACTGAAGCTTTCTTT
TRBV28	NA	TRBJ1-5	NA	CASSTHRRSNQPQHF	TGTGCCAGCAGCACACATAGAAGGAGCAATCAGCCCCAGCATTTT
TRBV7-2	NA	TRBJ2-3	NA	CASSPWRSTDTQYF	TGTGCCAGCAGTCCTTGGCGTAGCACAGATACGCAGTATTTT
TRBV7-2	few	TRBJ2-1	TRBD2	CASSLGGRALDEQFF	TGTGCCAGCAGCTTAGGTGGGAGGGCCCTGGATGAGCAGTTCTTC
TRBV6-5	NA	TRBJ1-5	NA	CASSSASSNQPQHF	TGTGCCAGCAGTTCTGCTTCTAGCAATCAGCCCCAGCATTTT
TRBV2	NA	TRBJ2-4	NA	CASRGLVYQYF	TGTGCCAGCAGGGGGCTGGTTTATCAGTACTTC
TRBV28	NA	TRBJ2-2	TRBD2	CASSQTSGANTGELFF	TGTGCCAGCAGCCAGACTAGCGGGGCGAACACCGGGGAGCTGTTTTTT
TRBV2	NA	TRBJ1-4	NA	CASSEALGEKLFF	TGTGCCAGCAGTGAAGCGCTTGGTGAAAAACTGTTTTTT
TRBV19	NA	TRBJ2-7	NA	CASSVDWSYEQYF	TGTGCCAGTAGTGTGGATTGGTCCTACGAGCAGTACTTC
TRBV7-2	NA	TRBJ2-2	TRBD1	CASSRQGGQPGELFF	TGTGCCAGCAGCAGACAGGGTGGTCAACCCGGGGAGCTGTTTTTT